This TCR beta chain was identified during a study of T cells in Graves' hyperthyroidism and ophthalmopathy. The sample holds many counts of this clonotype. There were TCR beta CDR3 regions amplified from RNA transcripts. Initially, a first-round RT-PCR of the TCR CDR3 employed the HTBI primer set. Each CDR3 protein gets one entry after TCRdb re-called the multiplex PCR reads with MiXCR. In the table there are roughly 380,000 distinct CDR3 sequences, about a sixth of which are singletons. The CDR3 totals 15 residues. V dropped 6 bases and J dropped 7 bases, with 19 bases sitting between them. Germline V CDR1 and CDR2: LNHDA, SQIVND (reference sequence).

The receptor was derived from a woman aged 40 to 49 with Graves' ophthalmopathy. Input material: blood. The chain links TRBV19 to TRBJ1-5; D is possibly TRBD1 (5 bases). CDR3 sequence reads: CASRTQEGLGQPQHF. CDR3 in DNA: TGTGCCAGTAGGACACAGGAGGGGCTAGGGCAGCCCCAGCATTTT.